This T cell receptor beta chain was sequenced for a study of cytomegalovirus exposure and HLA in healthy donors. Study-level points and caveats: The Asian-associated ancestry cluster reportedly had fewer N-insertions than the approximately 670-donor mean in a later analysis. Further analysis, carried out later, found HLA-associated TCR beta chains more clonally expanded than equally common other chains. In a later analysis, TCR beta V- and J-gene trimming showed a link to a missense DCLRE1C variant.

Note on this clone: As yet, its antigen is unknown.

The PCR made use of 60 Vbeta and 13 Jbeta primers. Libraries were prepared by immunoSEQ multiplex PCR; TCRdb keeps only in-frame clonotypes and omits some of them. The sample lists tens of thousands of clones, roughly three quarters occurring once. Germline loops: CDR1 PRHDT, CDR2 FYEKMQ (reference sequence). The CDR3 sequence is 12 residues long. Between the trimmed V and J ends, which lost 6 bases and 7 bases, there was a span of 12 bases. This chain joins TRBV13 and TRBJ1-1; D uncertain. Sequenced material: PBMCs. The TCR comes from a woman aged 40 to 55 in good health and CMV-seropositive. In DNA form, the CDR3 reads TGTGCCAGCAGTACGGCGTCGGGTGAAGCTTTCTTT. Translating it yields CASSTASGEAFF.